Presented here are 3 T cell receptor beta chains from one specimen sequenced in a study of blood T cell repertoires in COVID-19. Clones were read by immunoSEQ multiplex PCR, and TCRdb kept only the in-frame ones, dropping some. This sample has around 260,000 clones; approximately 85% occur once, and the top ten carry about 0.9%. The specimen sequenced was peripheral blood. The receptors originated from a human donor with COVID-19, enrolled during active disease. The donor label of this sample is uncertain.

The chain combines TRBV9 with TRBJ2-3; 7 bases are a match to TRBD2. Trimming cost V 3 bases and J 0 bases; bases outside gene matches: 10. CDR1 SGDLS and CDR2 YYNGEE come from the germline V gene. The CDR3 spans 17 residues. The CDR3 region is CASSAYYTSASTDTQYF. CDR3 bases: TGTGCCAGCAGCGCCTACTACACTAGCGCTAGCACAGATACGCAGTATTTT.

The chain carries TRBV4-1 and TRBJ2-6; D gene uncertain. The length of the CDR3 is 17 residues. CDR1 is MGHRA, CDR2 YSYEKL, per germline. V was pared by 0 bases and J by 0 bases, with 9 bases between. DNA of the CDR3: TGCGCCAGCAGCCAAGATGAGGCGCGCTCTGGGGCCAACGTCCTGACTTTC. As protein: CASSQDEARSGANVLTF.

J is TRBJ1-6 and V is TRBV7-2, with D unclear. V was trimmed by 8 bases and J by 0 bases, leaving 5 bases between them. CDR1 is SGHTA and CDR2 is FQGNSA in the germline V gene. The CDR3 consists of 13 residues. CDR3 sequence reads: CASARSYNSPLHF. DNA for the CDR3: TGTGCCAGCGCGCGCTCCTATAATTCACCCCTCCACTTT.